One sample yielded the 21 T cell receptor beta chains listed below, sequenced in a study of human T cells and chemical hapten exposure. Documented time point: patch test 2, 6 weeks after DPC sensitization. Treatment: therapeutic diphenylcyclopropenone sensitization with weekly scalp DPC. One entry per CDR3 protein, called by TCRdb with MiXCR from the RACE reads. The sample has about 82,000 distinct CDR3 sequences; less than 8% are singletons. Here the sequenced sample was whole blood, taken in connection with sensitization to the hapten diphenylcyclopropenone (DPC). Source of these receptors: a woman aged 25-40 years with alopecia areata. Some clones in this sample may be carry-over from other donors' samples.

V usage is TRBV18 and J usage is TRBJ1-2; the match to TRBD1 covers 8 bases. The CDR3 is 15 amino acids. Trimming removed 5 bases from V and 3 bases from J; junction bases left unmatched: 8. The germline V gene encodes CDR1 KGHSH and CDR2 LQKENI. CDR3 sequence (DNA): TGTGCCAGCTCAAGATCAGGGGGCGCGGACTATGGCTACACCTTC. Translating it yields CASSRSGGADYGYTF.

This clonotype was counted at least ten times. The chain is built from TRBV29-1 and TRBJ2-5, with a tentative D call TRBD1 (6 bases). CDR1 and CDR2 (germline): SQVTM, ANQGSEA. This CDR3 comprises 15 residues. V lost 6 bases to trimming and J lost 2 bases, with 19 bases between them. CDR3 sequence reads: CSVAPGTPVQETQYF. The CDR3 DNA follows: TGCAGCGTGGCCCCCGGGACACCAGTTCAAGAGACCCAGTACTTC.

This clonotype was observed a few times. The DNA for the CDR3 is TGTGCCAGCAGGAAGACAGGGTATGGCTACACCTTC. Translating gives CASRKTGYGYTF. The V call is TRBV6-2 or TRBV6-3, the J call TRBJ1-2, with 7 nucleotides matching TRBD1. CDR3 length equals 12 residues. The V segment lost 6 bases and the J segment 5 bases; nucleotides outside the gene matches: 3. Germline V gene lookup returns CDR1 MNHEY and CDR2 SVGEGT.

This clonotype has just a few counts. The chain is built from TRBV6-5 and TRBJ1-2; D not certain. The CDR3 is 11 amino acids. V lost 10 bases and J 2 bases, leaving 8 bases between the germline ends. Per germline, CDR1 MNHEY and CDR2 SVGAGI. The CDR3 here is CATWKNYGYTF. CDR3 nucleotides: TGTGCCACCTGGAAAAACTATGGCTACACCTTC.

On this clonotype itself: Its ends do not fully match the called genes, so a read error is possible. The chain joins TRBV20-1 to TRBJ1-6; D possibly corresponds to TRBD1 (6 bases). This CDR3 comprises 15 residues. CDR1 is DFQATT and CDR2 is SNEGSKA in the germline V gene (reference sequence). The DNA of the CDR3 is TGCAGTGCTCGAGAGAAAGGGACACTTAATTCACCCCTCCACTTT. This encodes CSAREKGTLNSPLHF.

This clonotype was detected many times. This chain connects TRBV6-6 to TRBJ1-5; D gene uncertain. The length of the CDR3 is 19 residues. Between the trimmed V and J ends, which lost 0 bases and 0 bases, there was a span of 18 bases. Germline V CDR1 and CDR2: MNHNY, SVGAGI (reference sequence). CDR3 sequence (DNA): TGTGCCAGCAGTTACTCGACGGTCAGGACGTCTTATAGCAATCAGCCCCAGCATTTT. This translates into CASSYSTVRTSYSNQPQHF.

This clonotype was counted at least ten times. The genes are TRBV6-5 and TRBJ2-7; perhaps TRBD2 as D (6 bases). Germline V lookup: CDR1 MNHEY, CDR2 SVGAGI. CDR3 length: 15 residues. Deletions cut 2 bases from V and 12 bases from J, with 23 bases between. The CDR3 DNA reads as TGTGCCAGCAGTTACCCATCGTTGGAGGGCCAAGGGCCGTACTTC. This codes for CASSYPSLEGQGPYF.

This clonotype was counted only a few times. The chain uses TRBV5-1 and TRBJ1-1, with 7 bases that match TRBD1. Germline CDR1 is SGHRS and CDR2 is YFSETQ. V was clipped by 1 base and J by 1 base; unmatched bases: 1. This CDR3 has 14 residues. CDR3 sequence: CASSLTGENTEAFF. DNA of the CDR3: TGCGCCAGCAGCTTGACAGGGGAGAACACTGAAGCTTTCTTT. The variable domain in full, with the rest retrieved from reference TRBV5-1 and TRBJ1-1, is KAGVTQTPRYLIKTRGQQVTLSCSPISGHRSVSWYQQTPGQGLQFLFEYFSETQRNKGNFPGRFSGRQFSNSRSEMNVSTLELGDSALYLCASSLTGENTEAFFGQGTRLTVV.

The genes are TRBV6-6 and TRBJ1-1; no clear D gene. The CDR3 has 14 residues. The germline V gene has CDR1 MNHNY and CDR2 SVGAGI (reference sequence). For the CDR3, the DNA is TGTGTCAGTATTCGAGGTCTTATGAACACTGAAGCTTTCTTT. It codes for CVSIRGLMNTEAFF.

This clonotype was seen many times. The rearrangement uses TRBV5-6 and TRBJ2-1; D gene ambiguous. Germline V gene sequence: CDR1 SGHDT, CDR2 YYEEEE. V was clipped by 2 bases and J by 2 bases, with 11 bases between them. This CDR3 has 15 residues. The CDR3 bases are TGTGCCAGCAGCTTTTTGGCGGACGCCTACAATGAGCAGTTCTTC. The encoded protein is CASSFLADAYNEQFF.

In its sample, this clonotype was seen many times. This rearrangement joins TRBV18 to TRBJ2-3; TRBD2 aligns across 13 bases. Germline lookup yields CDR1 KGHSH and CDR2 LQKENI. This CDR3 is 18 amino acids long. With 4 bases clipped from V and 2 bases from J, the junction kept 9 bases outside the gene matches. CDR3 sequence reads: CASSLGLAGTVPTDTQYF. The CDR3, as DNA: TGTGCCAGCTCACTGGGACTAGCGGGGACGGTCCCCACAGATACGCAGTATTTT.

This clonotype was recorded at least ten times. The chain employs TRBV20-1 and TRBJ2-7; 9 positions match TRBD1. Unmatched junction bases numbered 13, after V lost 5 bases and J lost 2 bases. There are 16 residues in the CDR3. Germline lookup yields CDR1 DFQATT and CDR2 SNEGSKA (reference sequence). The CDR3 DNA is TGCAGTGCTCTCCAGGGGCCCGGGACAGGGACCTACGAGCAGTACTTC. As protein: CSALQGPGTGTYEQYF.

This clonotype occurred many times. The V gene is TRBV6-5, the J gene TRBJ2-5; tentative D call: TRBD2 (8 bases). The length of the CDR3 is 17 residues. Germline lookup yields CDR1 MNHEY and CDR2 SVGAGI. V gave up 2 bases and J gave up 4 bases, with 20 bases separating them. The CDR3, as DNA: TGTGCCAGCAGTTACGCCCCTCCGGGAGGGGGCGTAGAGACCCAGTACTTC. This gives the protein CASSYAPPGGGVETQYF.

This chain uses TRBV6-1 with TRBJ1-6, with no clear D. V was pared by 4 bases and J by 10 bases, with 5 bases between. CDR1 is MNHNS and CDR2 is SASEGT in the germline V gene. The CDR3 has 11 amino acids. The DNA for the CDR3 is TGTGCCAGCAGTGCCACATCACCCCTCCACTTT. It yields the protein CASSATSPLHF.

Many counts were recorded for this clonotype. The chain links TRBV7-9 to TRBJ2-7; perhaps TRBD2 as D (6 bases). This CDR3 has 15 amino acids. The V end was cut by 7 bases, the J end by 6 bases, with 22 bases between. CDR1 is SEHNR, CDR2 FQNEAQ, per germline (reference sequence). The DNA for the CDR3 is TGTGCCAGCACTCCGGGACTTCTATCAGCCTCCGAGCAGTACTTC. As protein: CASTPGLLSASEQYF.

The chain employs TRBV2 and TRBJ2-3; weak D call: TRBD2 (5 bases). Trimming pared 4 bases from V and 7 bases from J, leaving 9 bases between. CDR3 length: 12 residues. Looked up from germline, CDR1 is SNHLY and CDR2 is FYNNEI. The CDR3 spells CASSVLGNTQYF. The CDR3 DNA reads as TGTGCCAGCAGTGTACTAGGGAATACGCAGTATTTT.

This clonotype occurred many times. The V and J genes are TRBV12-3 or TRBV12-4 and TRBJ1-4, with unresolved D. There are 12 residues in the CDR3. V was shortened by 6 bases and J by 7 bases, with 9 bases between the two germline ends. CDR3: CASSPSGEKLFF. The CDR3 DNA reads TGTGCCAGCAGCCCATCGGGTGAAAAACTGTTTTTT.

A few counts support this clonotype. The CDR3 here is CASSLEHQETQYF. The CDR3 DNA sequence: TGTGCCAGCAGCTTGGAACACCAAGAGACCCAGTACTTC. The chain uses TRBV5-4 and TRBJ2-5; D is undetermined. Trimming removed 0 bases at V and 0 bases at J, with 3 bases between. Germline assignment: CDR1 SGHNT and CDR2 YYREEE (reference sequence). The CDR3 totals 13 residues.

This clonotype was detected only a few times. The chain recombines TRBV7-8 with TRBJ2-4; no definite D call. The CDR3 consists of 13 residues. Germline V gene sequence: CDR1 SGHVS, CDR2 FQNEAQ. V was trimmed by 5 bases and J by 8 bases, leaving 13 bases between them. CDR3: CASSPYSRDIQYF. DNA of the CDR3: TGTGCCAGCAGCCCCTATTCTAGGGACATTCAGTACTTC.

This clonotype was seen more than once but under ten times. The rearrangement joins TRBV6-6 to TRBJ1-3; 8 bases map to TRBD1. J gave up 8 bases and V 5 bases, and 8 bases lay outside the gene matches. The CDR3 runs to 14 residues. The germline gives CDR1 MNHNY, CDR2 SVGAGI (reference sequence). The CDR3: CASSNGQGRHTIYF. The CDR3 DNA reads as TGTGCCAGCAGTAACGGACAGGGTCGGCACACCATATATTTT.

The chain recombines TRBV20-1 with TRBJ1-1; D not certain. Germline V gene sequence: CDR1 DFQATT, CDR2 SNEGSKA (reference sequence). The CDR3 extends over 13 amino acids. V was pared by 1 base and J by 3 bases, with 9 bases between. In DNA form, the CDR3 reads TGCAGTGCTAGAGCGGACTTTTACACTGAAGCTTTCTTT. It translates to CSARADFYTEAFF.